This T cell receptor (beta chain) was identified during a study of blood T cell repertoires in COVID-19. Germline V gene data show CDR1 as MDHEN and CDR2 as SYDVKM. The CDR3 length is 12 residues. The ends were cut back, 3 bases at V and 8 bases at J, with 7 bases in the middle. Generated by immunoSEQ multiplex PCR, the TCRdb table keeps only in-frame clones and is missing some. In the table there are around 100,000 clones, approximately 85% of which are singletons. Sequenced material: peripheral blood. The genes are TRBV28 and TRBJ1-4; D remains ambiguous. The TCR originated in a middle-aged man with acute or convalescent COVID-19. The CDR3 DNA reads TGTGCCAGCAGTTTCCCGAGGGAAAAACTGTTTTTT. Protein product: CASSFPREKLFF.